This record covers a single T cell receptor (beta chain). Its specificity is unknown. This sample is part of a study of cytomegalovirus exposure and HLA in healthy donors. Study-wide findings and caveats: A later analysis revealed that TCR association rates differed between HLA loci, peaking at DRB1 and bottoming out at HLA-C.

CDR1 and CDR2 (germline): SGHNT, YYREEE (reference sequence). The CDR3 consists of 15 residues. V lost 0 bases to trimming and J lost 8 bases, with 14 bases between them. The PCR was carried out with 60 Vbeta primers and 13 Jbeta primers. Measured with immunoSEQ multiplex PCR; TCRdb has only the in-frame clones, and not every one. This sample has some 120,000 clones, with 75% to 90% found just once. The rearrangement joins TRBV5-4 to TRBJ1-4; D is perhaps TRBD1 (6 bases). This clonotype was obtained from a male donor in good health and CMV-seronegative. Input material: PBMCs. The CDR3 sequence is CASSLDGGAREKLFF. The CDR3 nucleotides read TGTGCCAGCAGCTTGGATGGGGGGGCGAGGGAAAAACTGTTTTTT.